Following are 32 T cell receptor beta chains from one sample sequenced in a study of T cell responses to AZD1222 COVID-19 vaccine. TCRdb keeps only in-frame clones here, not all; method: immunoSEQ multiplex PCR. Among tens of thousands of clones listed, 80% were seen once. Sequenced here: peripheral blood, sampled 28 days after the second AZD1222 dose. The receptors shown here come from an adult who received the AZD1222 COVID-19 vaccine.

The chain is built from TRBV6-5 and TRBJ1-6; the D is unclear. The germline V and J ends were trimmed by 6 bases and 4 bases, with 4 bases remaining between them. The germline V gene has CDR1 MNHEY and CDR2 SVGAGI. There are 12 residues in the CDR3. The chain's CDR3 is CASSIYNSPLHF. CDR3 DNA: TGTGCCAGCAGCATTTATAATTCACCCCTCCACTTT.

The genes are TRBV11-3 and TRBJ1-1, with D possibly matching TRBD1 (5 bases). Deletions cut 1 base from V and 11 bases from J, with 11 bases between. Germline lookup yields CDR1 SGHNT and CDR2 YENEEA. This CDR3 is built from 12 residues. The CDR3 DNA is TGTGCCAGCAGCTTAGGAGGGACGTGGGCTTTCTTT. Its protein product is CASSLGGTWAFF.

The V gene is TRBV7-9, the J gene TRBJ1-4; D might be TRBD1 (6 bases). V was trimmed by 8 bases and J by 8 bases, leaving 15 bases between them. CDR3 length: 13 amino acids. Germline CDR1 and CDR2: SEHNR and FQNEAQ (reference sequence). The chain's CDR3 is CASRTRGMEKLFF. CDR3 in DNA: TGTGCCAGCCGGACCAGGGGAATGGAAAAACTGTTTTTT.

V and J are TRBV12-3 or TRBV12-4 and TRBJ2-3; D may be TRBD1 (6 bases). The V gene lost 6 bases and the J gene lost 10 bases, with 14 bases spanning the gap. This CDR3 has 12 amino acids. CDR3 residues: CASSPGTRPQYF. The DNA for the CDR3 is TGTGCCAGCAGCCCCGGGACACGACCGCAGTATTTT.

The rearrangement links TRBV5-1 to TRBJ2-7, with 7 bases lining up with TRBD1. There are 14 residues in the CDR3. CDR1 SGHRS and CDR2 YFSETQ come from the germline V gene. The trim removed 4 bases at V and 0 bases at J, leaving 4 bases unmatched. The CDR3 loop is CASSRGQYSYEQYF. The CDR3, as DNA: TGCGCCAGCAGCAGGGGACAGTACTCCTACGAGCAGTACTTC.

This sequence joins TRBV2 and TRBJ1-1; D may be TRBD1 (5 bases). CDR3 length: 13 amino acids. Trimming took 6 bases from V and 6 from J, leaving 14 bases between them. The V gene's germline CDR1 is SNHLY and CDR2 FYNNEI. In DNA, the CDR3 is TGTGCCAGCAGGGAACAGGCCCCAGCTGAAGCTTTCTTT. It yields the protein CASREQAPAEAFF. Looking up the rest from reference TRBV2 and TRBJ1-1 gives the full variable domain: EPEVTQTPSHQVTQMGQEVILRCVPISNHLYFYWYRQILGQKVEFLVSFYNNEISEKSEIFDDQFSVERPDGSNFTLKIRSTKLEDSAMYFCASREQAPAEAFFGQGTRLTVV.

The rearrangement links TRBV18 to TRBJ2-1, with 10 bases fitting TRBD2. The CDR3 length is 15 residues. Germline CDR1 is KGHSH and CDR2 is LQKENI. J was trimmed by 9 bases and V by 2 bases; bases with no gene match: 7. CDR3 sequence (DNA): TGTGCCAGCTCACCAGGAGCGGGAGGGCCGGGTGAGCAGTTCTTC. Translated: CASSPGAGGPGEQFF.

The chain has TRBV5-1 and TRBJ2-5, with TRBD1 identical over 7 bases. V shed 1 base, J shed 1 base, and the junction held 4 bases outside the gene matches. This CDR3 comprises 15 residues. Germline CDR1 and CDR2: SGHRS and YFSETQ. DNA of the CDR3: TGCGCCAGCAGCTTGTGGGGGACAGTCCAAGAGACCCAGTACTTC. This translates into CASSLWGTVQETQYF.

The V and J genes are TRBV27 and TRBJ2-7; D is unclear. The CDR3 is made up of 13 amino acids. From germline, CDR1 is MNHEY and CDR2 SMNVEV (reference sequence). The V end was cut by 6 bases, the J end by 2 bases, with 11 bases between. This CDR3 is CASSWAQTYEQYF. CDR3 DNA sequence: TGTGCCAGCAGCTGGGCCCAGACCTACGAGCAGTACTTC.

The CDR3 region is CASSSGSVPGTDTQYF. CDR3 DNA: TGTGCCAGCAGCTCCGGGAGTGTCCCGGGGACAGATACGCAGTATTTT. This chain connects TRBV9 to TRBJ2-3, with D perhaps matching TRBD2 (6 bases). The V and J ends lost 4 bases and 3 bases respectively, with 18 bases between them. CDR1 and CDR2 (germline): SGDLS, YYNGEE. This CDR3 is built from 16 residues.

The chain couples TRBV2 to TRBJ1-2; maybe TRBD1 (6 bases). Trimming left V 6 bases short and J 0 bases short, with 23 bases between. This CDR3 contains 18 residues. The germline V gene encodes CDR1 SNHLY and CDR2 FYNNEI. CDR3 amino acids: CASRPRGQPEGSNYGYTF. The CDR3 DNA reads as TGTGCCAGCAGACCCCGAGGACAGCCGGAGGGGTCTAACTATGGCTACACCTTC.

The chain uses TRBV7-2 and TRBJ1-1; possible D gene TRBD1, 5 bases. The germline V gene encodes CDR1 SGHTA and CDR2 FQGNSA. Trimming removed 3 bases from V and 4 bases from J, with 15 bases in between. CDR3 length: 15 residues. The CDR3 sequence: CASSLVVGLGTEAFF. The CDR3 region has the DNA TGTGCCAGCAGCTTGGTAGTGGGGCTGGGCACTGAAGCTTTCTTT.

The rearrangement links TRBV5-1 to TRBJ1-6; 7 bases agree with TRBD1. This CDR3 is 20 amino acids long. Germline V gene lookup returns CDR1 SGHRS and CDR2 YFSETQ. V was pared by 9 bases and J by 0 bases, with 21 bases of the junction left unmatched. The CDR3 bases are TGCGCCACCCAATGGTTCCTCCAGGGGGGGGGAAGCTCCTATAATTCACCCCTCCACTTT. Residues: CATQWFLQGGGSSYNSPLHF.

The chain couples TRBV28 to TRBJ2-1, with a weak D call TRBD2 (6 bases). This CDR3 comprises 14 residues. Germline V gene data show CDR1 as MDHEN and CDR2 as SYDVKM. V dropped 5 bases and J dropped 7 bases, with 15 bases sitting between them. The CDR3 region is CASSLPRRGNEQFF. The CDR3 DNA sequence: TGTGCCAGCAGTCTACCAAGGCGGGGTAATGAGCAGTTCTTC.

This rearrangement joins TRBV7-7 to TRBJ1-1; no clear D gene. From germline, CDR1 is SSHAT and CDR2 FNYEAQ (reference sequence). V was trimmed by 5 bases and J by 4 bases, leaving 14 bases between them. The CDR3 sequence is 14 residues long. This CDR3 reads CASSPNGRATEAFF. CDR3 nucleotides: TGTGCCAGCAGCCCCAATGGGAGGGCCACTGAAGCTTTCTTT.

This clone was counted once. The CDR3 loop reads CATKKSPGQETQYF. The DNA of the CDR3 is TGTGCCACCAAAAAATCGCCCGGGCAAGAGACCCAGTACTTC. This chain uses TRBV19 with TRBJ2-5; D ambiguous. The CDR3 covers 14 residues. The V gene's germline CDR1 is LNHDA and CDR2 SQIVND (reference sequence). Between the trimmed V and J ends, which lost 10 bases and 2 bases, there was a span of 17 bases.

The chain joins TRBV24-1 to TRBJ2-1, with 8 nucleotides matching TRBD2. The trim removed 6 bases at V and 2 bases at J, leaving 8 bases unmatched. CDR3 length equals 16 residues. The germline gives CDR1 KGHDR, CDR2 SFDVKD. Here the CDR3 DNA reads TGTGCCACCAGTTCTGAATTAGCGGGAACCTACAATGAGCAGTTCTTC. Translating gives CATSSELAGTYNEQFF.

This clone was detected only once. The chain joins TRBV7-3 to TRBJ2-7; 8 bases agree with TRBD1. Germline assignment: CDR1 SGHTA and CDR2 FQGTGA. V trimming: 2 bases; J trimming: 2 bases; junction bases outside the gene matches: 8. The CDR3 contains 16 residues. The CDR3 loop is CASSLGPTRGPYEQYF. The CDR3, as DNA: TGTGCCAGCAGCTTAGGCCCGACCAGGGGGCCCTACGAGCAGTACTTC.

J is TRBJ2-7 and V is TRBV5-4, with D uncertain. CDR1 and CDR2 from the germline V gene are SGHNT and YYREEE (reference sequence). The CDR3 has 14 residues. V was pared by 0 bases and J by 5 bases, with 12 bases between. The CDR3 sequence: CASSLAPRSDEQYF. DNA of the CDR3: TGTGCCAGCAGCTTGGCTCCCCGTTCAGACGAGCAGTACTTC.

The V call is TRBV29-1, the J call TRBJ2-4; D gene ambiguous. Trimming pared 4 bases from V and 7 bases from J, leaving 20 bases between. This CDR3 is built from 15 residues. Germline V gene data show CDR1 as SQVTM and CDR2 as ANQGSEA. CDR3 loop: CSVVLAETLGNIQYF. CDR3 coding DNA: TGCAGCGTTGTCTTAGCCGAGACCTTGGGGAACATTCAGTACTTC.

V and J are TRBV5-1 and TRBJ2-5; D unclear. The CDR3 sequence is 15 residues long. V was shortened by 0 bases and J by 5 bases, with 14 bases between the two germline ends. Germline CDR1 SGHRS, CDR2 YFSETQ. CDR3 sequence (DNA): TGCGCCAGCAGCTTGGATGGGGTAATGGGCGAGACCCAGTACTTC. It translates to CASSLDGVMGETQYF.

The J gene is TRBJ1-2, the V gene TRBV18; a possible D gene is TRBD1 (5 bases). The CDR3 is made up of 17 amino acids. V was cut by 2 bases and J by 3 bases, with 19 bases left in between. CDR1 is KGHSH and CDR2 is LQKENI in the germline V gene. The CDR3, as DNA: TGTGCCAGCTCACCAAGAGGGGCAGCCCTTCAGGACTATGGCTACACCTTC. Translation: CASSPRGAALQDYGYTF.

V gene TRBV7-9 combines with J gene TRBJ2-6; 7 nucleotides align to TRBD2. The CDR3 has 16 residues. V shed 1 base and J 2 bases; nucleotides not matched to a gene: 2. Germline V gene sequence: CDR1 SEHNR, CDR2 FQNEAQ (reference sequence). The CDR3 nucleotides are TGTGCCAGCAGCTTAGGTCGGGGGGCTGGGGCCAACGTCCTGACTTTC. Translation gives CASSLGRGAGANVLTF.

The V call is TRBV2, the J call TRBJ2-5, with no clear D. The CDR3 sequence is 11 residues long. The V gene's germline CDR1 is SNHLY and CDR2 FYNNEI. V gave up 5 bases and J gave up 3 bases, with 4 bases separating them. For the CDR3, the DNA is TGTGCCAGCAGTCCGAAAGAGACCCAGTACTTC. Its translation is CASSPKETQYF.

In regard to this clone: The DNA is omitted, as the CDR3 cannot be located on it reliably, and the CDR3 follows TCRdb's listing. The CDR3 sequence is CASSSSGVSYNEQFF. The rearrangement uses TRBV6-6 and TRBJ2-1; TRBD2 was called by the table and not checked on the DNA. The CDR3 region is 15 residues in length, termini included. Germline V gene sequence: CDR1 MNHNY, CDR2 SVGAGI (reference sequence).

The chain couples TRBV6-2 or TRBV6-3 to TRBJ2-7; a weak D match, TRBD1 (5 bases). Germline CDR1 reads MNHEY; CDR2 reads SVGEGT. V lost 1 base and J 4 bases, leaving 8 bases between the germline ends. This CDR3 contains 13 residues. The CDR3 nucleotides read TGTGCCAGCAGTTACTGGCAGGGTTACGAGCAGTACTTC. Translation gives CASSYWQGYEQYF.

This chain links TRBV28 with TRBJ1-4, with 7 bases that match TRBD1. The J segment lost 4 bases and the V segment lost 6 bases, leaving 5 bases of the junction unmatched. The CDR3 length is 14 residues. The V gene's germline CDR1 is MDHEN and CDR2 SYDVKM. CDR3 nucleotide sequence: TGTGCCAGCAGGATTCAGGGGGTTAATGAAAAACTGTTTTTT. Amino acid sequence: CASRIQGVNEKLFF. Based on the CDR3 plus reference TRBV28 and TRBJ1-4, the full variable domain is DVKVTQSSRYLVKRTGEKVFLECVQDMDHENMFWYRQDPGLGLRLIYFSYDVKMKEKGDIPEGYSVSREKKERFSLILESASTNQTSMYLCASRIQGVNEKLFFGSGTQLSVL.

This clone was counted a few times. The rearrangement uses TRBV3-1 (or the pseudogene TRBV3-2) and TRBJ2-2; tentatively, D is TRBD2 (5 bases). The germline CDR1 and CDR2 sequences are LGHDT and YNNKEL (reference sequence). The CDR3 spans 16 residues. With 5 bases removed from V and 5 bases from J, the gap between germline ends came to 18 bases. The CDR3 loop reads CASSTPGKGVTGELFF. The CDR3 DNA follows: TGTGCCAGCAGCACTCCCGGGAAGGGAGTAACCGGGGAGCTGTTTTTT.

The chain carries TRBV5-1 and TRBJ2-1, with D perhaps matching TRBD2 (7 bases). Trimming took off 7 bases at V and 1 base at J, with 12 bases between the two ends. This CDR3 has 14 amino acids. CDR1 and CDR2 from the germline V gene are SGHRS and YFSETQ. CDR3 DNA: TGCGCCAGCGGAGAGGGGGGGTCCTACAATGAGCAGTTCTTC. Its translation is CASGEGGSYNEQFF.

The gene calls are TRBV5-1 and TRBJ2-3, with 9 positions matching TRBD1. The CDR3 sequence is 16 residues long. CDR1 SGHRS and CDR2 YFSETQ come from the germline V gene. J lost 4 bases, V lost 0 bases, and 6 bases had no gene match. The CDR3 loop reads CASSLGGTGPADTQYF. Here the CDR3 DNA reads TGCGCCAGCAGCTTGGGTGGGACAGGGCCCGCAGATACGCAGTATTTT.

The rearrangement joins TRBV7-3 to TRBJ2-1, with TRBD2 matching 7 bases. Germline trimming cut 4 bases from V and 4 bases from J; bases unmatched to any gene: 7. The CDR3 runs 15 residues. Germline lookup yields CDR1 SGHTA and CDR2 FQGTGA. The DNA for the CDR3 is TGTGCCAGCAGCTCAGGCCTAGCGGAATACAATGAGCAGTTCTTC. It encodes CASSSGLAEYNEQFF.

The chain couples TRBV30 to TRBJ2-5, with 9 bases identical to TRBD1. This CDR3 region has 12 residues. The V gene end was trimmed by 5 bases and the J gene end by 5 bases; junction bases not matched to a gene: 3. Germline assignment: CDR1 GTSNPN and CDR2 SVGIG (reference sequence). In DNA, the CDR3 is TGTGCCTGGGGACAGGGGATCGAGACCCAGTACTTC. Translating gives CAWGQGIETQYF. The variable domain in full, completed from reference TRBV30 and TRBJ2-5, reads SQTIHQWPATLVQPVGSPLSLECTVEGTSNPNLYWYRQAAGRGLQLLFYSVGIGQISSEVPQNLSASRPQDRQFILSSKKLLLSDSGFYLCAWGQGIETQYFGPGTRLLVL.